Sequencing of this T cell receptor (beta chain) was carried out in a study of beta chain features in type 1 diabetes. Expressed TCRB transcripts were sequenced because the isolated RNA had all been reverse transcribed beforehand. Clones were read by immunoSEQ multiplex PCR, and TCRdb kept only the in-frame ones, dropping some. The data hold hundreds of thousands of clones, with 15% observed a single time. This clone appeared a single time. V was trimmed by 0 bases and J by 4 bases, leaving 13 bases between them. The CDR3 has 15 amino acids. Germline V gene sequence: CDR1 SGDLS, CDR2 YYNGEE. The rearrangement joins TRBV9 to TRBJ2-5, with a possible D match to TRBD2 (6 bases). This receptor was taken from a man aged 18 to 30 in good health. Source material: naive CD4+ T cells from blood. The CDR3 protein is CASSVAPGAGETQYF. CDR3 DNA sequence: TGTGCCAGCAGCGTAGCCCCGGGAGCCGGAGAGACCCAGTACTTC.